One TCR beta chain is described in this entry. The sample originates from a study of T-cell reconstitution after alpha-beta-depleted transplantation in children. Germline V gene lookup returns CDR1 LNHNV and CDR2 YYDKDF (reference sequence). V lost 0 bases to trimming and J lost 6 bases, with 15 bases between them. This CDR3 contains 15 residues. For TCRbeta, the library was prepared with unique molecular identifiers. TCRdb processed the PCR reads anew with MiXCR; each CDR3 protein has one entry. The data contain around 420,000 distinct CDR3 sequences, about 17% of them singletons. V gene TRBV15 combines with J gene TRBJ2-7, with D possibly called TRBD1 or TRBD2 (5 bases each). This receptor was obtained from a boy younger than two who had a stem cell transplant for Wiskott-Aldrich syndrome, so the T cells may come from the graft donor. The specimen comprised PBMCs, mostly from graft donor cells, sampled 360 days after TCRalphabeta/CD19-depleted stem cell transplant. The CDR3 sequence: CATSRERSHGGEQYF. DNA of the CDR3: TGTGCCACCAGCAGAGAGCGGTCTCATGGGGGCGAGCAGTACTTC.